The 24 T cell receptor beta chains presented below share a single source sample, sequenced in a study of PD-1 blockade in classical Hodgkin lymphoma. Generated by immunoSEQ multiplex PCR, the TCRdb table keeps only in-frame clones and is missing some. The sample yields under 40,000 clones, more than 65% seen once. After autologous stem cell transplantation all patients relapsed, and prior brentuximab vedotin exposure differed between cohorts. This sample comprised peripheral blood mononuclear cells (PBMCs), obtained before the second cycle of nivolumab. Every receptor here comes from a human donor with classical Hodgkin lymphoma.

This chain uses TRBV7-9 with TRBJ1-3; D remains ambiguous. The CDR3 contains 12 residues. Germline V CDR1 and CDR2: SEHNR, FQNEAQ (reference sequence). The V end lost 5 bases, the J end lost 9 bases, and 11 bases lay between the germline ends. For the CDR3, the DNA is TGTGCCAGCAGCCCACCTCTTAGCACCATATATTTT. Its protein is CASSPPLSTIYF.

The rearrangement links TRBV13 to TRBJ1-1; 12 positions match TRBD1. V was clipped by 0 bases and J by 4 bases; unmatched bases: 9. Germline V lookup: CDR1 PRHDT, CDR2 FYEKMQ (reference sequence). The CDR3 has 18 amino acids. The CDR3 sequence: CASSLGLWGQGAGTEAFF. In DNA form, the CDR3 reads TGTGCCAGCAGCTTAGGCCTGTGGGGACAGGGGGCAGGCACTGAAGCTTTCTTT.

This clone was seen only once. The chain uses TRBV5-4 and TRBJ2-1, with 8 bases that match TRBD2. CDR1 and CDR2 (germline): SGHNT, YYREEE (reference sequence). V gave up 1 base and J gave up 7 bases; unmatched junction bases: 7. The CDR3 runs to 15 residues. The CDR3 sequence: CASSLPGLGMNEQFF. In nucleotides, the CDR3 is TGTGCCAGCAGCTTGCCGGGACTAGGAATGAATGAGCAGTTCTTC. The whole variable domain, filled in from reference TRBV5-4 and TRBJ2-1, reads ETGVTQSPTHLIKTRGQQVTLRCSSQSGHNTVSWYQQALGQGPQFIFQYYREEENGRGNFPPRFSGLQFPNYSSELNVNALELDDSALYLCASSLPGLGMNEQFFGPGTRLTVL.

This clone has only a few counts. The V call is TRBV11-2, the J call TRBJ2-1; weak D call: TRBD2 (5 bases). The CDR3 consists of 13 residues. V gave up 3 bases and J gave up 5 bases, with 8 bases separating them. CDR1 and CDR2 (germline): SGHAT, FQNNGV. The CDR3 protein is CASSFTGNNEQFF. CDR3 coding DNA: TGTGCCAGCAGCTTCACGGGGAACAATGAGCAGTTCTTC.

The genes are TRBV27 and TRBJ2-1, with a weak D call TRBD1 (5 bases). Per the germline V gene, CDR1 is MNHEY and CDR2 is SMNVEV (reference sequence). There are 16 residues in the CDR3. Trimming removed 5 bases from V and 2 bases from J, with 16 bases in between. CDR3: CASSPWGQGPYNEQFF. In DNA, the CDR3 is TGTGCCAGCAGTCCTTGGGGCCAGGGCCCCTACAATGAGCAGTTCTTC.

The chain couples TRBV9 to TRBJ2-2; possibly TRBD1 for D (6 bases). CDR1 and CDR2 from the germline V gene are SGDLS and YYNGEE. Trimming shortened V by 0 bases and J by 3 bases, and 15 bases separated the two germline ends. CDR3 size: 17 residues. CDR3 DNA sequence: TGTGCCAGCAGCGTAGGGCTAAGAGGGGGTTACACCGGGGAGCTGTTTTTT. It is translated as CASSVGLRGGYTGELFF.

The chain is built from TRBV18 and TRBJ2-1, with 7 nucleotides matching TRBD1. The V and J ends lost 2 bases and 5 bases, in that order; junction bases with no gene match: 0. In germline, CDR1 is KGHSH, CDR2 LQKENI. CDR3 length: 13 amino acids. CDR3 loop: CASSPGTDNEQFF. As DNA, the CDR3 is TGTGCCAGCTCACCAGGGACAGACAATGAGCAGTTCTTC.

This clone was recorded a few times. The chain recombines TRBV2 with TRBJ1-6; no definite D call. The CDR3 is 11 residues long. Germline values: CDR1 SNHLY, CDR2 FYNNEI. Trimming cost V 4 bases and J 10 bases, with 5 bases left between them. In DNA form, the CDR3 reads TGTGCCAGCAGTGGTATATCACCCCTCCACTTT. Its translation is CASSGISPLHF. Full variable domain (outside the CDR3, taken from reference TRBV2 and TRBJ1-6): EPEVTQTPSHQVTQMGQEVILRCVPISNHLYFYWYRQILGQKVEFLVSFYNNEISEKSEIFDDQFSVERPDGSNFTLKIRSTKLEDSAMYFCASSGISPLHFGNGTRLTVT.

The chain combines TRBV11-2 with TRBJ2-1; 10 bases agree with TRBD2. Looked up from germline, CDR1 is SGHAT and CDR2 is FQNNGV. Trimming took 5 bases from V and 10 from J; bases not matched to a gene: 11. The CDR3 covers 15 residues. The chain's CDR3 is CASSKGLALNFEQFF. CDR3 in DNA: TGTGCCAGCAGCAAGGGACTAGCGTTGAATTTCGAGCAGTTCTTC. The entire variable domain, with the rest obtained from reference TRBV11-2 and TRBJ2-1, is as follows: EAGVAQSPRYKIIEKRQSVAFWCNPISGHATLYWYQQILGQGPKLLIQFQNNGVVDDSQLPKDRFSAERLKGVDSTLKIQPAKLEDSAVYLCASSKGLALNFEQFFGPGTRLTVL.

V usage is TRBV28 and J usage is TRBJ2-1; 7 bases map to TRBD2. Germline-derived CDR1 and CDR2 are MDHEN and SYDVKM. J lost 0 bases, V lost 2 bases, and 1 base had no gene match. The CDR3 loop spans 15 amino acids. In DNA form, the CDR3 reads TGTGCCAGCAGTTTAGGCGGGGGCTCCTACAATGAGCAGTTCTTC. It translates to CASSLGGGSYNEQFF.

The V call is TRBV6-1, the J call TRBJ1-4; D unclear. There are 15 residues in the CDR3. The germline V gene encodes CDR1 MNHNS and CDR2 SASEGT. V was clipped by 3 bases and J by 5 bases, with 13 bases between them. The CDR3 nucleotides read TGTGCCAGCAGTGACCGGACCCGCTCAAATGAAAAACTGTTTTTT. Its protein product is CASSDRTRSNEKLFF.

The gene calls are TRBV19 and TRBJ1-1; unclear D gene. The CDR3 covers 14 residues. Per germline, CDR1 LNHDA and CDR2 SQIVND (reference sequence). Trimming removed 7 bases at V and 3 bases at J, with 15 bases between. The CDR3 region is CASTPSPVYTEAFF. The CDR3 DNA reads TGTGCCAGTACCCCCTCTCCGGTTTACACTGAAGCTTTCTTT.

This clone was recorded at least ten times. The rearrangement links TRBV13 to TRBJ1-5; possible D gene TRBD1, 6 bases. V lost 10 bases and J 1 base, leaving 17 bases between the germline ends. The CDR3 is 15 amino acids. Per germline, CDR1 PRHDT and CDR2 FYEKMQ (reference sequence). CDR3 loop: CATLGGGRSNQPQHF. The CDR3 DNA reads TGTGCCACCCTGGGGGGGGGCCGGAGCAATCAGCCCCAGCATTTT.

This rearrangement joins TRBV21-1 to TRBJ1-4. TRBV21-1 is noted as a pseudogene. CDR3 length: 15 residues. Here the CDR3 reads CASSKIGRGLEKLFF. In DNA form, the CDR3 reads TGTGCCAGCAGCAAAATAGGGAGGGGGCTTGAAAAACTGTTTTTT.

V and J are TRBV7-2 and TRBJ1-6, with TRBD1 matching 7 bases. The junction had 19 bases not matched to a gene; V was cut back by 0 bases and J by 8 bases. This CDR3 spans 20 amino acids. CDR1 and CDR2 from the germline V gene are SGHTA and FQGNSA. The CDR3 sequence: CASSLAPGTVYEDWYSPLHF. The CDR3 bases are TGTGCCAGCAGCTTAGCGCCCGGGACAGTCTATGAGGATTGGTATTCACCCCTCCACTTT.

The chain employs TRBV13 and TRBJ2-7; the D is unclear. Germline V CDR1 and CDR2: PRHDT, FYEKMQ (reference sequence). Trimming left V 0 bases short and J 0 bases short, with 12 bases between. There are 16 residues in the CDR3. The CDR3 coding sequence is TGTGCCAGCAGCTTAGGGACTGAAGTACCCTCCTACGAGCAGTACTTC. Protein product: CASSLGTEVPSYEQYF.

The chain employs TRBV29-1 and TRBJ2-5; D unresolved. In germline, CDR1 is SQVTM, CDR2 ANQGSEA. The V gene lost 6 bases and the J gene lost 5 bases, with 10 bases spanning the gap. The CDR3 sequence is 11 residues long. The CDR3 nucleotides are TGCAGCGTCCACGTCGGGGAGACCCAGTACTTC. It is translated as CSVHVGETQYF.

V gene TRBV18 combines with J gene TRBJ2-3, with D possibly TRBD2 on 6 matching bases. V dropped 3 bases and J dropped 2 bases, with 12 bases sitting between them. The CDR3 contains 15 residues. CDR1 is KGHSH, CDR2 LQKENI, per germline. The CDR3 nucleotides are TGTGCCAGCTCACCGCCGGGACTTTCCACAGATACGCAGTATTTT. Amino acid sequence: CASSPPGLSTDTQYF.

The CDR3 loop reads CASSQYDRDLEKLFF. CDR3 nucleotides: TGTGCCAGCAGCCAATACGACAGGGATCTTGAAAAACTGTTTTTT. J is TRBJ1-4 and V is TRBV14, with 7 bases lining up with TRBD1. The ends lost 2 bases at V and 7 bases at J; junction bases unmatched: 7. CDR3 length: 15 residues. Germline CDR1 reads SGHDN; CDR2 reads FVKESK.

The chain has TRBV7-2 and TRBJ1-4; a weak D match, TRBD1 (6 bases). V lost 5 bases and J lost 5, with 15 bases in between. Germline V gene sequence: CDR1 SGHTA, CDR2 FQGNSA. The CDR3 length is 15 residues. The CDR3 here is CASSQVRGLNEKLFF. The CDR3 nucleotides are TGTGCCAGCAGCCAAGTCAGGGGTTTAAATGAAAAACTGTTTTTT.

This clone was counted once. The chain is built from TRBV18 and TRBJ2-5; no firm D call. Trimming removed 4 bases at V and 1 base at J, with 7 bases between. Germline V gives CDR1 KGHSH, CDR2 LQKENI. This CDR3 region has 13 residues. In nucleotides, the CDR3 is TGTGCCAGCTCACGTTCCGTCCAAGAGACCCAGTACTTC. The encoded protein is CASSRSVQETQYF.

The V and J genes are TRBV19 and TRBJ1-1; the D is unclear. V lost 1 base, J lost 10 bases, and 10 bases lay in between. In germline, CDR1 is LNHDA, CDR2 SQIVND (reference sequence). There are 12 residues in the CDR3. CDR3: CASSIGGLGAFF. The DNA for the CDR3 is TGTGCCAGTAGTATAGGCGGACTGGGAGCTTTCTTT.

In its sample, this clone was seen a few times. This sequence joins TRBV7-8 and TRBJ2-5; 8 positions match TRBD1. This CDR3 region has 15 residues. The trim removed 5 bases at V and 4 bases at J, leaving 9 bases unmatched. CDR1 and CDR2 (germline): SGHVS, FQNEAQ. The CDR3 nucleotides read TGTGCCAGCAGCCGCTGGACAGGGCAGGTAGAGACCCAGTACTTC. Its protein is CASSRWTGQVETQYF.

The chain carries TRBV5-4 and TRBJ2-5, with a possible D match to TRBD2 (7 bases). The CDR3 has 17 amino acids. V was trimmed by 0 bases and J by 1 base, leaving 16 bases between them. Germline V gives CDR1 SGHNT, CDR2 YYREEE (reference sequence). CDR3 nucleotide sequence: TGTGCCAGCAGCTTGGCCTTTGGGGGGGCAGGCCAAGAGACCCAGTACTTC. Amino acid sequence: CASSLAFGGAGQETQYF.